The clone carrying this T cell receptor beta chain has only a few counts. The data were taken from a study of patients and donors after allogeneic stem cell transplantation. TCRdb processed the RT-PCR reads anew with MiXCR; each CDR3 protein has one entry. The table includes roughly 230,000 distinct CDR3 sequences, over 12% detected once. The receptor was isolated from a human donor who was either an allogeneic HSCT recipient or a stem cell or donor lymphocyte infusion donor (not recorded which). It is not recorded whose cells these are; they may come from a transplant donor. What was sequenced was blood, either unsorted or a sorted T cell fraction (not recorded which).

This chain's CDR3 is CASSLGSSGGFEQFF. The CDR3 DNA follows: TGCGCCAGCAGCTTAGGATCTAGCGGGGGATTCGAGCAGTTCTTC. The gene calls are TRBV5-1 and TRBJ2-1; 10 bases line up with TRBD2. Germline loops: CDR1 SGHRS, CDR2 YFSETQ. Unmatched junction bases numbered 9, after V lost 2 bases and J lost 10 bases. There are 15 residues in the CDR3.